A single sample is the source of the 20 T cell receptor beta chains below, sequenced in a study of control samples from healthy donors and cancer patients. Profiled with immunoSEQ multiplex PCR; TCRdb holds only in-frame clones, not every one. The sample holds about 73,000 clones; approximately 89% are singletons and the top ten take under 20%. The sample consisted of PBMCs. These receptors originate from a man between 60 and 70 years old with lung cancer.

The chain recombines TRBV18 with TRBJ1-1, with D unclear. Germline CDR1 is KGHSH and CDR2 is LQKENI. Trimming pared 0 bases from V and 6 bases from J, leaving 14 bases between. The length of the CDR3 is 15 residues. CDR3 region: CASSPPSQAWAEAFF. The DNA of the CDR3 is TGTGCCAGCTCACCACCGAGTCAGGCCTGGGCTGAAGCTTTCTTT. The variable domain in full, with the rest retrieved from reference TRBV18 and TRBJ1-1, is NAGVMQNPRHLVRRRGQEARLRCSPMKGHSHVYWYRQLPEEGLKFMVYLQKENIIDESGMPKERFSAEFPKEGPSILRIQQVVRGDSAAYFCASSPPSQAWAEAFFGQGTRLTVV.

This chain's CDR3 is CATSSGTGTAGANVLTF. The CDR3 region has the DNA TGTGCCACCAGTAGCGGTACGGGGACAGCTGGGGCCAACGTCCTGACTTTC. The chain couples TRBV24-1 to TRBJ2-6, with 7 bases fitting TRBD1. Looked up from germline, CDR1 is KGHDR and CDR2 is SFDVKD. J gave up 2 bases and V 6 bases, and 9 bases lay outside the gene matches. The CDR3 loop spans 17 amino acids.

The chain couples TRBV7-2 to TRBJ2-3; 11 bases agree with TRBD2. CDR1 is SGHTA, CDR2 FQGNSA, per germline. The junction had 17 bases not matched to a gene; V was cut back by 4 bases and J by 5 bases. The CDR3 totals 19 residues. The CDR3 sequence: CASSSPLFISGGAGDTQYF. CDR3 DNA: TGTGCCAGCAGCTCGCCCCTTTTTATTAGCGGGGGGGCGGGAGATACGCAGTATTTT.

V gene TRBV25-1 combines with J gene TRBJ1-1; maybe TRBD1 (5 bases). V lost 0 bases and J 2 bases, leaving 7 bases between the germline ends. Germline lookup yields CDR1 MGHDK and CDR2 SYGVNS. This CDR3 region has 14 residues. The DNA of the CDR3 is TGTGCCAGCAGTGAATATCGGGGCAACACTGAAGCTTTCTTT. Its translation: CASSEYRGNTEAFF.

This rearrangement joins TRBV30 to TRBJ1-4; no firm D call. In germline, CDR1 is GTSNPN, CDR2 SVGIG (reference sequence). The V and J ends lost 3 bases and 0 bases respectively, with 8 bases between them. The CDR3 runs 14 residues. Written as DNA, the CDR3 is TGTGCCTGGAGAAGGAGTGCAACTAATGAAAAACTGTTTTTT. It encodes CAWRRSATNEKLFF.

This chain connects TRBV27 to TRBJ2-7; D is unclear. The CDR3 has 16 residues. Germline loops: CDR1 MNHEY, CDR2 SMNVEV (reference sequence). The V end was cut by 2 bases, the J end by 2 bases, with 16 bases between. In DNA form, the CDR3 reads TGTGCCAGCAGTTTAAGCATCGGTGCCTCCACCTACGAGCAGTACTTC. It codes for CASSLSIGASTYEQYF.

The chain carries TRBV12-3 or TRBV12-4 and TRBJ1-4; D remains unclear. The CDR3 runs 13 residues. Deletions cut 10 bases from V and 2 bases from J, with 11 bases between. CDR3 DNA: TGTGCCACCAAGCTGGGGACTAATGAAAAACTGTTTTTT. Its protein product is CATKLGTNEKLFF.

This chain uses TRBV7-2 with TRBJ1-1; D perhaps matches TRBD1 (5 bases). Trimming took 2 bases from V and 1 from J, leaving 8 bases between them. Germline values: CDR1 SGHTA, CDR2 FQGNSA. The CDR3 is 14 amino acids. CDR3 coding DNA: TGTGCCAGCAGCTTATCCGGGGGGAACACTGAAGCTTTCTTT. Protein: CASSLSGGNTEAFF.

A single count supports this clone. The V gene is TRBV5-1, the J gene TRBJ1-4; 8 bases agree with TRBD1. Germline CDR1 SGHRS, CDR2 YFSETQ. The CDR3 totals 16 residues. J was trimmed by 7 bases and V by 4 bases; bases with no gene match: 12. The CDR3 bases are TGCGCCAGCAGCCTGGGACACCAGGGGGCGAGTGAAAAACTGTTTTTT. Translating it yields CASSLGHQGASEKLFF. Combining the CDR3 with reference TRBV5-1 and TRBJ1-4 gives the whole variable domain KAGVTQTPRYLIKTRGQQVTLSCSPISGHRSVSWYQQTPGQGLQFLFEYFSETQRNKGNFPGRFSGRQFSNSRSEMNVSTLELGDSALYLCASSLGHQGASEKLFFGSGTQLSVL.

The genes are TRBV5-4 and TRBJ1-6; the match to TRBD1 covers 7 bases. Germline-derived CDR1 and CDR2 are SGHNT and YYREEE (reference sequence). The CDR3 sequence is 15 residues long. J gave up 5 bases and V 3 bases, and 5 bases lay outside the gene matches. The CDR3 bases are TGTGCCAGCAGCTATCCAGACAGGGATAATTCACCCCTCCACTTT. This encodes CASSYPDRDNSPLHF.

This clone is a singleton in its sample. This rearrangement joins TRBV24-1 to TRBJ1-2; D remains ambiguous. This CDR3 is built from 12 residues. The ends were cut back, 3 bases at V and 4 bases at J, with 5 bases in the middle. Germline V lookup: CDR1 KGHDR, CDR2 SFDVKD. CDR3 sequence: CATSDAGYGYTF. CDR3 sequence (DNA): TGTGCCACCAGTGATGCAGGCTATGGCTACACCTTC.

This clone is deemed medium-sized. The chain joins TRBV13 to TRBJ2-7; D may be TRBD1 (5 bases). The CDR3 spans 11 residues. V was cut by 5 bases and J by 6 bases, with 8 bases left in between. Germline V gene sequence: CDR1 PRHDT, CDR2 FYEKMQ (reference sequence). DNA of the CDR3: TGTGCCAGCAGCACAACAGGCGAGCAGTACTTC. Protein sequence: CASSTTGEQYF.

The table lists this clone with a few counts. V and J are TRBV5-1 and TRBJ1-2, with 12 bases matching TRBD1. V shed 2 bases, J shed 0 bases, and the junction held 5 bases outside the gene matches. The germline V gene has CDR1 SGHRS and CDR2 YFSETQ. The CDR3 covers 17 residues. The CDR3 sequence is CASSFSGTGGPNYGYTF. Written as DNA, the CDR3 is TGCGCCAGCAGCTTTTCCGGGACAGGGGGCCCTAACTATGGCTACACCTTC.

The sample holds one count of this clone. This chain joins TRBV5-1 and TRBJ2-7; D not certain. Between the trimmed V and J ends, which lost 4 bases and 3 bases, there was a span of 8 bases. The CDR3 is 12 residues long. Germline CDR1 SGHRS, CDR2 YFSETQ. CDR3 in DNA: TGCGCCAGCAGCCTGGACGGCTACGAGCAGTACGTC. Translating gives CASSLDGYEQYV.

The rearrangement uses TRBV18 and TRBJ1-1; D not resolved. Trimming took off 2 bases at V and 3 bases at J, with 7 bases between the two ends. Germline V CDR1 and CDR2: KGHSH, LQKENI. The CDR3 loop spans 13 amino acids. CDR3 sequence (DNA): TGTGCCAGCTCACCAGAGGCAGACACTGAAGCTTTCTTT. It specifies CASSPEADTEAFF.

The rearrangement links TRBV30 to TRBJ2-5, with a possible D match to TRBD1 (6 bases). The germline V gene encodes CDR1 GTSNPN and CDR2 SVGIG (reference sequence). The CDR3 is 12 amino acids. V was shortened by 2 bases and J by 4 bases, with 8 bases between the two germline ends. This CDR3 is CAWSPQGETQYF. In nucleotides, the CDR3 is TGTGCCTGGAGTCCACAGGGAGAGACCCAGTACTTC. Using reference TRBV30 and TRBJ2-5 for the parts outside the CDR3, the full variable domain is SQTIHQWPATLVQPVGSPLSLECTVEGTSNPNLYWYRQAAGRGLQLLFYSVGIGQISSEVPQNLSASRPQDRQFILSSKKLLLSDSGFYLCAWSPQGETQYFGPGTRLLVL.

This clone was picked up a small number of times. Other DNA sequences in this specimen translate into the identical CDR3. The chain links TRBV24-1 to TRBJ2-2; TRBD1 aligns across 10 bases. Germline CDR1 and CDR2: KGHDR and SFDVKD. With V trimmed by 7 bases and J by 5 bases, 9 bases remained unmatched. This CDR3 region has 16 residues. CDR3 bases: TGTGCCACCAGCAAGACAGGGGGCCGGGGGACCGGGGAGCTGTTTTTT. It specifies CATSKTGGRGTGELFF.

This clone has only a few counts. This rearrangement joins TRBV9 to TRBJ2-4, with 8 bases identical to TRBD2. The germline CDR1 and CDR2 sequences are SGDLS and YYNGEE. The CDR3 runs 13 residues. V lost 4 bases and J lost 10; bases outside the gene matches: 7. CDR3 sequence (DNA): TGTGCCAGCAGCTCCGGGACTAGGTTAATTCAGTACTTC. Residues: CASSSGTRLIQYF.

V usage is TRBV10-2 and J usage is TRBJ1-2, with 8 bases that match TRBD1. CDR1 WSHSY and CDR2 SAAADI come from the germline V gene. The V and J ends lost 7 bases and 7 bases, in that order; junction bases with no gene match: 8. This CDR3 contains 13 residues. The DNA for the CDR3 is TGCGCCAGCACGACAGTGACAGGGGCTGGCTACACCTTC. It is translated as CASTTVTGAGYTF.

The J gene is TRBJ2-5, the V gene TRBV2, with 10 bases lining up with TRBD1. CDR1 and CDR2 (germline): SNHLY, FYNNEI. V trimming: 6 bases; J trimming: 4 bases; junction bases outside the gene matches: 5. This CDR3 has 14 amino acids. The CDR3 coding sequence is TGTGCCAGCAGGCTTGACAGGGGGCTAGAGACCCAGTACTTC. Residues: CASRLDRGLETQYF.